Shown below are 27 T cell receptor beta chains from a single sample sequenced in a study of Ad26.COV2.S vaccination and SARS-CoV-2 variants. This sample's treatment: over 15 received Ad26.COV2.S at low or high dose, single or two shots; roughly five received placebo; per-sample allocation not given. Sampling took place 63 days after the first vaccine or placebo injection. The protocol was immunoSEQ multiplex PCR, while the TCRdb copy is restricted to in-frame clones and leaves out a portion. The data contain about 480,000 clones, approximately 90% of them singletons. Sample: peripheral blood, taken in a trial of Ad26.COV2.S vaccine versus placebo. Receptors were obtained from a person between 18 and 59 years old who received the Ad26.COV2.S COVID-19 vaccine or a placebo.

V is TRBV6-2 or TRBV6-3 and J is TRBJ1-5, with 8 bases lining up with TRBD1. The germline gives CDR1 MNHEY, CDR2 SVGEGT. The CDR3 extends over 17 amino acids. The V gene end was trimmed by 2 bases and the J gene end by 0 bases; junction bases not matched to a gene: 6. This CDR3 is CASSYETGVGSNQPQHF. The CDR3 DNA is TGTGCCAGCAGTTACGAGACAGGGGTGGGTAGCAATCAGCCCCAGCATTTT.

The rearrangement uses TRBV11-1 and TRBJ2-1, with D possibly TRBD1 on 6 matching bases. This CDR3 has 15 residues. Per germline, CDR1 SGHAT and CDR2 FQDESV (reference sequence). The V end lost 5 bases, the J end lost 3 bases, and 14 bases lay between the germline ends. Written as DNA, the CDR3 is TGTGCCAGCAGCAACCCCGGGACACACTACAATGAGCAGTTCTTC. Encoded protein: CASSNPGTHYNEQFF.

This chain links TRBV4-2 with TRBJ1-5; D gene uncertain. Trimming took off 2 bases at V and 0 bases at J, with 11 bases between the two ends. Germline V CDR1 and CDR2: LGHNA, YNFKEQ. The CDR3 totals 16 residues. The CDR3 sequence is CASSQTVQYSNQPQHF. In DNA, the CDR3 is TGTGCCAGCAGCCAAACGGTCCAATATAGCAATCAGCCCCAGCATTTT.

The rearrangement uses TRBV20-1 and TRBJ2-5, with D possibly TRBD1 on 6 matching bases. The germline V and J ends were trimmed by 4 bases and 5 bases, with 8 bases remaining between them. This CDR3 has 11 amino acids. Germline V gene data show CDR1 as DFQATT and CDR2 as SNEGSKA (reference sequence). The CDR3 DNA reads TGCAGTGCTAACCAGGGGGAGACCCAGTACTTC. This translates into CSANQGETQYF.

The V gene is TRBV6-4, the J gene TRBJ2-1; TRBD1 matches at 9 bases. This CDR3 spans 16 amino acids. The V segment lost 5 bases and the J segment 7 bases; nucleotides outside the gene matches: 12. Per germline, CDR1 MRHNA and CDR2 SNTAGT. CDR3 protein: CASSRLPGQGGNEQFF. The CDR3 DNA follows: TGTGCCAGCAGTCGCCTCCCGGGACAGGGAGGGAATGAGCAGTTCTTC.

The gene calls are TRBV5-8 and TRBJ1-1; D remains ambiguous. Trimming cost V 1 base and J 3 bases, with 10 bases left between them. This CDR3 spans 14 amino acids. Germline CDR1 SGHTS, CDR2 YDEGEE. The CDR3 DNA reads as TGTGCCAGCAGCTTGCTGATTGGGGACACTGAAGCTTTCTTT. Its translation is CASSLLIGDTEAFF.

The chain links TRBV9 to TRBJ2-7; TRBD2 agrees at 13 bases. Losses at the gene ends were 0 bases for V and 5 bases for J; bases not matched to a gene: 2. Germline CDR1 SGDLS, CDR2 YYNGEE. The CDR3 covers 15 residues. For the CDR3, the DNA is TGTGCCAGCAGCGTAGGGACTAGCGGGAGCCACGAGCAGTACTTC. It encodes CASSVGTSGSHEQYF.

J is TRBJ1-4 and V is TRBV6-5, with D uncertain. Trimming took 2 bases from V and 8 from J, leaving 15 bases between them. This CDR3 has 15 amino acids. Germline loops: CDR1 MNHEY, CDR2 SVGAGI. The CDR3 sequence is CASSYRTPREEKLFF. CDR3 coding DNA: TGTGCCAGCAGTTACCGGACCCCGAGGGAGGAAAAACTGTTTTTT.

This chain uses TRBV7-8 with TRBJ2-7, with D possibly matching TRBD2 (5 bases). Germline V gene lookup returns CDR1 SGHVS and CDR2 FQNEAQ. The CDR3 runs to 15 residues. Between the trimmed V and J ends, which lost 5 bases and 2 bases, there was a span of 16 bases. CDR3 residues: CASSPRAGRPYEQYF. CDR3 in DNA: TGTGCCAGCAGCCCGAGGGCAGGCCGCCCCTACGAGCAGTACTTC.

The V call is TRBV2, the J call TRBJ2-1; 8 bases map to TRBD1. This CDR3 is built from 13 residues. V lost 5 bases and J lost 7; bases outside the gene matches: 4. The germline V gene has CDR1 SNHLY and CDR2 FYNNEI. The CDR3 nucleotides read TGTGCCAGCAGTACCGACAGGGGAAATGAGCAGTTCTTC. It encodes CASSTDRGNEQFF.

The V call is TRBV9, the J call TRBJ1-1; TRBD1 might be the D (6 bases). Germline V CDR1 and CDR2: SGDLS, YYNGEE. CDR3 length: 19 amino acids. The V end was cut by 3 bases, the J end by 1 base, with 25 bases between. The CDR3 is CASSALPQLGGGENTEAFF. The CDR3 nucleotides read TGTGCCAGCAGCGCGCTACCCCAACTCGGGGGGGGCGAGAACACTGAAGCTTTCTTT.

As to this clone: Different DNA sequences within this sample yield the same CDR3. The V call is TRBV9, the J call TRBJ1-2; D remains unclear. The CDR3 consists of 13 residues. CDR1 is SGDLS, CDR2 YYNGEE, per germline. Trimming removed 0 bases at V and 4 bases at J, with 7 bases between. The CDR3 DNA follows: TGTGCCAGCAGCGTAGGAGGGTCCTATGGCTACACCTTC. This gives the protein CASSVGGSYGYTF. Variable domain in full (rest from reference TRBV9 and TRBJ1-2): DSGVTQTPKHLITATGQRVTLRCSPRSGDLSVYWYQQSLDQGLQFLIQYYNGEERAKGNILERFSAQQFPDLHSELNLSSLELGDSALYFCASSVGGSYGYTFGSGTRLTVV.

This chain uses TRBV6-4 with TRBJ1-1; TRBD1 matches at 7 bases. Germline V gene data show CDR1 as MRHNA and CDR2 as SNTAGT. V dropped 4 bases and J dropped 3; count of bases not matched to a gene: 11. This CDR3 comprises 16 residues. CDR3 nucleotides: TGTGCCAGCAGTGCCCAACCCTCAGGGGGTTACACTGAAGCTTTCTTT. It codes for CASSAQPSGGYTEAFF.

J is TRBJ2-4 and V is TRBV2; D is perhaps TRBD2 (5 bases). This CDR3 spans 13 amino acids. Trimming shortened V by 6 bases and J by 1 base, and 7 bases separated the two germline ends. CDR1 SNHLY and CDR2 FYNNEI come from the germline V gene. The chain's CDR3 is CASSGMAKNIQYF. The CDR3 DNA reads TGTGCCAGCAGCGGGATGGCCAAAAACATTCAGTACTTC.

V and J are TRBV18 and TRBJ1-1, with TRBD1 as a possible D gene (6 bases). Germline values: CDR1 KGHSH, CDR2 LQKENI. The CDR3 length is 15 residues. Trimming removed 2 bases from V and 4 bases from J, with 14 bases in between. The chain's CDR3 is CASSPKTGGSTEAFF. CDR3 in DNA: TGTGCCAGCTCACCAAAGACAGGCGGGAGCACTGAAGCTTTCTTT.

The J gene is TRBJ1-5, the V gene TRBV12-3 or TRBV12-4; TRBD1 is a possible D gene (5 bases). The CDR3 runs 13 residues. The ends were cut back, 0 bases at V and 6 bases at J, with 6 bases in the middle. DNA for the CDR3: TGTGCCAGCAGTTTAGCGCAGGGTCAGCCCCAGCATTTT. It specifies CASSLAQGQPQHF.

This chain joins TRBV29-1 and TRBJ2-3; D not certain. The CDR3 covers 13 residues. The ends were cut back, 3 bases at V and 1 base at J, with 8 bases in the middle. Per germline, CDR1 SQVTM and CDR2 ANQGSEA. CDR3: CSVDGQRTDTQYF. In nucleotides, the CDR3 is TGCAGCGTTGATGGCCAGCGCACAGATACGCAGTATTTT.

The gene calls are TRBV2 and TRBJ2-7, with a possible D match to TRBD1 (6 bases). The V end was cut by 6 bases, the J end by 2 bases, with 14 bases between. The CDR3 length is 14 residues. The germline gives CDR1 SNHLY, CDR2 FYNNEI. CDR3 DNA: TGTGCCAGCAGGGAGACAGGCCCAGCCTACGAGCAGTACTTC. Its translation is CASRETGPAYEQYF.

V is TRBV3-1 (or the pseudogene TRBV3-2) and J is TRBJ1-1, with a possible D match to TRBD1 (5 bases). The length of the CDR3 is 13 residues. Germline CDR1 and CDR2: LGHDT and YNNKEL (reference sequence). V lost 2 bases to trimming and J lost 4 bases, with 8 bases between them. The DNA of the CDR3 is TGTGCCAGCAGCCAACAGGGACGCACTGAAGCTTTCTTT. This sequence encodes CASSQQGRTEAFF.

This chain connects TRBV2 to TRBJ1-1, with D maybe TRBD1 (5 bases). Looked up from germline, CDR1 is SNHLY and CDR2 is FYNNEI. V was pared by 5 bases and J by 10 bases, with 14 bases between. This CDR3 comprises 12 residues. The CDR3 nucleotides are TGTGCCAGCAGTAAGTCGACAGTCGGAGCTTTCTTT. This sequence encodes CASSKSTVGAFF.

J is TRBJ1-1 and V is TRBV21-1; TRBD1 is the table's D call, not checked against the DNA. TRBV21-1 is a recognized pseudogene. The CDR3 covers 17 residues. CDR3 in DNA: TGTGCCAGCAGCAAAGTGGGGGGACAGGGGATGAACACTGAAGCTTTCTTT. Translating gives CASSKVGGQGMNTEAFF.

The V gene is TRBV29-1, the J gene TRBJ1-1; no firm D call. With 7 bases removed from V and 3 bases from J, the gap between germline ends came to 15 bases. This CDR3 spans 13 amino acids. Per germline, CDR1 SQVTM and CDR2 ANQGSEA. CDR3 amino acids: CSAQRVRDTEAFF. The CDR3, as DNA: TGCAGCGCCCAAAGGGTCAGAGACACTGAAGCTTTCTTT.

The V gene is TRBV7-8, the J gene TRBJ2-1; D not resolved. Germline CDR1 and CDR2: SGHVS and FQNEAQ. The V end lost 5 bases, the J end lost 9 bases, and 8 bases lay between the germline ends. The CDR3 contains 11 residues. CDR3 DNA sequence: TGTGCCAGCAGCCCCTTACGTGAGCAGTTCTTC. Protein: CASSPLREQFF.

The chain's CDR3 is CATSRDRGIGISNQPQHF. For the CDR3, the DNA is TGTGCCACCAGCAGAGACCGGGGGATCGGGATTAGCAATCAGCCCCAGCATTTT. The gene calls are TRBV15 and TRBJ1-5; D is possibly TRBD1 (5 bases). The CDR3 has 18 amino acids. V was trimmed by 0 bases and J by 0 bases, leaving 15 bases between them. CDR1 is LNHNV, CDR2 YYDKDF, per germline (reference sequence).

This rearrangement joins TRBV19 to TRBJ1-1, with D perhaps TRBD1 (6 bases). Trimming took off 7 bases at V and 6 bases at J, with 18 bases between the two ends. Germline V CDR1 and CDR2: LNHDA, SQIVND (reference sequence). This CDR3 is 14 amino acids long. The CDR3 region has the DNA TGTGCCAGTATAACCCGAACAGGGTCGCCTGAAGCTTTCTTT. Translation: CASITRTGSPEAFF.

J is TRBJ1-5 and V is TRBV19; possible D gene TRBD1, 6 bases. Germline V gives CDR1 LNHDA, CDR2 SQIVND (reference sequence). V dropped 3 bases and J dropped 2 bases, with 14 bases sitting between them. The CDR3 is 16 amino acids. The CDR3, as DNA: TGTGCCAGTAGTATCGGGGGCCGGGTCGGCAATCAGCCCCAGCATTTT. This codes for CASSIGGRVGNQPQHF. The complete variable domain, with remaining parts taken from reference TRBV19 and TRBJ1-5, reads DGGITQSPKYLFRKEGQNVTLSCEQNLNHDAMYWYRQDPGQGLRLIYYSQIVNDFQKGDIAEGYSVSREKKESFPLTVTSAQKNPTAFYLCASSIGGRVGNQPQHFGDGTRLSIL.

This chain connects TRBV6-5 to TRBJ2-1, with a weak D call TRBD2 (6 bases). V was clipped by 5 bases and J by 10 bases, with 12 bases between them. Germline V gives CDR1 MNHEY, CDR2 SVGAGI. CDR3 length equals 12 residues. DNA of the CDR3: TGTGCCAGCAGTCAGAGACGGGGGGAGCAGTTCTTC. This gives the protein CASSQRRGEQFF.